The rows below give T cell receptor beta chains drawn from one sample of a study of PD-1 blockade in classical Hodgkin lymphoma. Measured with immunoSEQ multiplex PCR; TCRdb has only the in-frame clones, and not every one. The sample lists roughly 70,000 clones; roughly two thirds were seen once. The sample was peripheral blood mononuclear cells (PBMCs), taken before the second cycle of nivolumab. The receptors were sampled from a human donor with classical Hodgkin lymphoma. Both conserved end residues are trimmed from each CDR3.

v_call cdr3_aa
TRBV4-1 ASSHDLGAYEQY
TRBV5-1 ASSLAGTLNYGYT
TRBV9 ASSVGVLNEQF
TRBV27 ASSLSRQLNTGELF
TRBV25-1 ASSPHGVMNTEAF
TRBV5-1 ASSLFPSGANVLT
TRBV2 ASTRSSGANVLT
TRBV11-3 ASSLVTSGGYEQY
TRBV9 ASSVGWVGNEQF
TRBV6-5 ASSYGTENTGELF
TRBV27 ASSLHAGNPLYNEQF
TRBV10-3 ASSFRGFNQPQH
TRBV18 ASSPNFSPVSGEQF
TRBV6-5 ASSYGQPLNYGYT
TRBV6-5 ASSYSTAGAYNEQF
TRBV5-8 ASSLTRNQPQH
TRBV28 ASSRHQGNQPQH
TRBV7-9 ASSLDWRTDTQY
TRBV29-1 SVVLPSTEQY
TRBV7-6 ASSLAETDTQY
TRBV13 ASSLGGGNGYT
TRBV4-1 ASSQDGQGGSPLH